This T cell receptor beta chain was captured in a study of OX40 agonist ivuxolimab in advanced cancers. This CDR3 spans 14 amino acids. From germline, CDR1 is SQVTM and CDR2 ANQGSEA. With 5 bases clipped from V and 1 base from J, the junction kept 5 bases outside the gene matches. Assay used: immunoSEQ multiplex PCR; TCRdb lists only in-frame clones, some missing. Among about 80,000 clones listed, 70% to 90% were seen once. Patients with autoimmune history or systemic immunosuppression were excluded. Of note for this clone: Antigen unknown.

Study-wide points: The authors did not determine the antigen specificity of the expanded peripheral T cells.

The chain employs TRBV29-1 and TRBJ2-3, with 8 positions matching TRBD2. The sample consisted of CD4+ or CD8+ T cells sorted from blood, taken in a trial of the OX40 agonist ivuxolimab. This receptor was obtained from an adult with an advanced solid tumor such as melanoma, head and neck, liver or kidney cancer. CDR3 loop: CSVWGTSGTDTQYF. Written as DNA, the CDR3 is TGCAGCGTTTGGGGGACTAGTGGCACAGATACGCAGTATTTT.